The present T cell receptor beta chain was sequenced within a study of radiation and T cells in renal cell carcinoma. Overall study: Nephrectomy followed 15 Gy stereotactic body radiation by 4 weeks.

Sequencing used immunoSEQ multiplex PCR; TCRdb keeps in-frame clones, though not all of them. The sample shows some 150,000 clones, about 87% of them seen only once. The CDR3 consists of 15 residues. Per the germline V gene, CDR1 is SGHTA and CDR2 is FQGTGA. V was trimmed by 4 bases and J by 1 base, leaving 13 bases between them. This sample's time point: blood 2 weeks post-SBRT. Treatment here: 15 Gy SBRT to primary tumor, nephrectomy 4 weeks later. Radiation-treated patients gave blood at baseline, week 2 and week 4. Specimen: blood, collected from a patient whose treatment included radiotherapy and nephrectomy. This chain connects TRBV7-3 to TRBJ2-5; D possibly uses TRBD1 or TRBD2 (5 bases each). This TCR was sampled from a woman aged 50 to 60 with renal cell carcinoma. The CDR3 region is CASSSTPGPQETQYF. The CDR3 DNA reads TGTGCCAGCAGCTCTACCCCGGGACCCCAAGAGACCCAGTACTTC.